The 19 T cell receptor beta chains presented below share a single source sample, sequenced in a study of neurological immune-mediated disorders. TCRdb fed the 5' RACE reads into MiXCR, producing one record per CDR3 protein. The table has about 32,000 distinct CDR3 sequences, 3% to 4% seen once; the top ten hold roughly 2%. The sample taken for sequencing was PBMCs. These TCRs come from a man aged 25 to 40 with multiple sclerosis.

This clonotype showed up many times. The V call is TRBV27, the J call TRBJ1-2; TRBD1 matches 8 bases. The J segment lost 8 bases and the V segment lost 6 bases, leaving 5 bases of the junction unmatched. Germline CDR1 and CDR2: MNHEY and SMNVEV (reference sequence). The CDR3 covers 12 residues. CDR3 region: CASSPRQGGYTF. The CDR3 DNA reads TGTGCCAGCAGCCCTAGACAGGGGGGCTACACCTTC.

This clonotype was recorded at least ten times. V usage is TRBV11-2 and J usage is TRBJ1-5, with 7 positions matching TRBD1. Germline values: CDR1 SGHAT, CDR2 FQNNGV. The CDR3 length is 14 residues. J was trimmed by 2 bases and V by 3 bases; bases with no gene match: 1. The CDR3: CASSFGQGNQPQHF. The CDR3 DNA reads TGTGCCAGCAGCTTTGGACAGGGCAATCAGCCCCAGCATTTT.

This clonotype was observed a handful of times. The chain employs TRBV7-8 and TRBJ1-1; 10 nucleotides line up with TRBD1. The CDR3 length is 17 residues. Looked up from germline, CDR1 is SGHVS and CDR2 is FQNEAQ. The J segment lost 3 bases and the V segment lost 1 base, leaving 8 bases of the junction unmatched. This CDR3 is CASSLEGQGIRDTEAFF. The CDR3 coding sequence is TGTGCCAGCAGCTTAGAGGGACAGGGGATTAGGGACACTGAAGCTTTCTTT.

The sample holds a few counts of this clonotype. The chain combines TRBV20-1 with TRBJ1-1; D ambiguous. Germline assignment: CDR1 DFQATT and CDR2 SNEGSKA (reference sequence). The V end was cut by 0 bases, the J end by 5 bases, with 16 bases between. CDR3 size: 15 residues. CDR3 DNA: TGCAGTGCTAGAGATGAGACACGGGGAGGGACTGAAGCTTTCTTT. This sequence encodes CSARDETRGGTEAFF.

This clonotype appeared many times. The chain has TRBV20-1 and TRBJ2-3; D call uncertain. V lost 0 bases and J lost 3, with 7 bases in between. The CDR3 runs 13 residues. Germline V CDR1 and CDR2: DFQATT, SNEGSKA (reference sequence). In DNA, the CDR3 is TGCAGTGCTAGAGACGCAGCAACAGATACGCAGTATTTT. It yields the protein CSARDAATDTQYF.

This clonotype was detected only a few times. No conserved phenylalanine or tryptophan ends this CDR3, so it is likely a read error. The V call is TRBV20-1, the J call TRBJ2-3, with 12 bases matching TRBD2. Trimming cost V 5 bases and J 7 bases; bases outside gene matches: 10. The CDR3 contains 15 residues. Germline CDR1 and CDR2: DFQATT and SNEGSKA (reference sequence). DNA for the CDR3: TGCAGTGCTCCGACTAGCGGGGGTTCCGGAAATACGCAGTATAAT. Protein sequence: CSAPTSGGSGNTQYN.

This clonotype came up many times. The chain is built from TRBV7-2 and TRBJ2-1, with TRBD1 identical over 8 bases. V lost 4 bases and J lost 7; bases outside the gene matches: 9. Germline loops: CDR1 SGHTA, CDR2 FQGNSA. The CDR3 covers 15 residues. CDR3: CASSSSGTGGNEQFF. For the CDR3, the DNA is TGTGCCAGCAGCTCATCCGGGACAGGCGGGAATGAGCAGTTCTTC.

The sample holds many counts of this clonotype. The chain carries TRBV4-1 and TRBJ2-7, with a possible D match to TRBD2 (5 bases). The length of the CDR3 is 14 residues. The germline V gene has CDR1 MGHRA and CDR2 YSYEKL. The ends were cut back, 1 base at V and 5 bases at J, with 12 bases in the middle. CDR3 in amino acids: CASSQVSPGNEQYF. The CDR3 DNA is TGCGCCAGCAGCCAAGTTAGTCCGGGGAACGAGCAGTACTTC.

This clonotype appeared many times. The chain recombines TRBV6-1 with TRBJ1-1; TRBD1 aligns across 8 bases. V dropped 4 bases and J dropped 7; count of bases not matched to a gene: 5. The germline V gene encodes CDR1 MNHNS and CDR2 SASEGT. This CDR3 has 13 residues. The DNA for the CDR3 is TGTGCCAGCAGTGCGACAGGGGCGGGTGAAGCTTTCTTT. It codes for CASSATGAGEAFF.

The table lists this clonotype with many counts. The V and J genes are TRBV12-3 or TRBV12-4 and TRBJ1-2; D is ambiguous. Trimming took off 7 bases at V and 4 bases at J, with 10 bases between the two ends. CDR3 size: 12 residues. CDR3 DNA sequence: TGTGCCAGCACCACAGAGACCTATGGCTACACCTTC. Translated, it gives CASTTETYGYTF.

This clonotype was seen at least ten times. This chain links TRBV20-1 with TRBJ2-2; no reliable D call. Germline values: CDR1 DFQATT, CDR2 SNEGSKA (reference sequence). Trimming stripped 4 bases from V and 3 bases from J, with 9 bases between. The length of the CDR3 is 13 residues. This CDR3 reads CSAIGPYTGELFF. CDR3 coding DNA: TGCAGTGCTATCGGGCCCTACACCGGGGAGCTGTTTTTT.

This clonotype was counted many times. This chain connects TRBV19 to TRBJ1-1; D uncertain. Germline CDR1 and CDR2: LNHDA and SQIVND (reference sequence). The length of the CDR3 is 15 residues. The V end lost 6 bases, the J end lost 3 bases, and 17 bases lay between the germline ends. This CDR3 reads CASRPGVNLDTEAFF. CDR3 DNA sequence: TGTGCCAGTAGACCCGGGGTAAATCTAGACACTGAAGCTTTCTTT.

In this sample, this clonotype turned up many times. For the CDR3, the DNA is TGTGCCACCAGTGATTTGCAGGTGCTGTTTTTT. This gives the protein CATSDLQVLFF. The genes are TRBV24-1 and TRBJ2-2; the D is unclear. V dropped 0 bases and J dropped 13 bases, with 5 bases sitting between them. Germline V gives CDR1 KGHDR, CDR2 SFDVKD. There are 11 residues in the CDR3.

This clonotype was seen many times. The genes are TRBV20-1 and TRBJ1-2, with TRBD1 identical over 11 bases. J lost 8 bases, V lost 7 bases, and 6 bases had no gene match. This CDR3 comprises 12 residues. Germline V CDR1 and CDR2: DFQATT, SNEGSKA (reference sequence). CDR3 nucleotide sequence: TGCAGTGTTAGGGACAGGGGGAAAGGCTACACCTTC. Protein product: CSVRDRGKGYTF.

The V call is TRBV20-1, the J call TRBJ1-1; D might be TRBD1 (5 bases). This CDR3 region has 13 residues. In germline, CDR1 is DFQATT, CDR2 SNEGSKA (reference sequence). V lost 2 bases, J lost 2 bases, and 9 bases lay in between. DNA for the CDR3: TGCAGTGCTAGACCAGGGACTAACACTGAAGCTTTCTTT. It codes for CSARPGTNTEAFF.

Worth noting for this clonotype: A much bigger clone sits one base away, suggesting this may be a read error. The CDR3 protein is CASRKNSYEQYF. Here the CDR3 DNA reads TGCGCCAGCAGAAAGAACTCCTACGAGCAGTACTTC. The rearrangement links TRBV5-1 to TRBJ2-7; no clear D gene. CDR1 and CDR2 from the germline V gene are SGHRS and YFSETQ. V lost 5 bases and J lost 0, with 6 bases in between. The CDR3 extends over 12 amino acids.

This clonotype has ten or more counts. J is TRBJ2-7 and V is TRBV20-1; the D gene is possibly TRBD1 (6 bases). CDR3 length: 15 amino acids. Trimming removed 0 bases from V and 0 bases from J, with 12 bases in between. Per germline, CDR1 DFQATT and CDR2 SNEGSKA (reference sequence). This CDR3 is CSARDPQGYSYEQYF. CDR3 DNA sequence: TGCAGTGCTAGAGACCCCCAGGGGTACTCCTACGAGCAGTACTTC.

In this sample, this clonotype turned up a few times. The chain recombines TRBV6-5 with TRBJ2-5, with 9 bases identical to TRBD1. The CDR3 extends over 15 amino acids. Germline V gene lookup returns CDR1 MNHEY and CDR2 SVGAGI. Germline trimming cut 2 bases from V and 3 bases from J; bases unmatched to any gene: 4. CDR3 sequence reads: CASSYQGQGKETQYF. The CDR3 DNA sequence: TGTGCCAGCAGTTACCAAGGACAGGGGAAAGAGACCCAGTACTTC.

Concerning this clonotype itself: Just one base apart from a much larger clone, this may be a read error. The V and J genes are TRBV20-1 and TRBJ1-1; 7 bases map to TRBD1. This CDR3 has 14 residues. Germline V lookup: CDR1 DFQATT, CDR2 SNEGSKA (reference sequence). DNA of the CDR3: TGCAGTTCTAGCGAGGGGGCGAGGTACACTGAAGCTTTCTTT. The encoded protein is CSSSEGARYTEAFF.